Listed here are 5 T cell receptor beta chains from one sample, sequenced in a study of neurological immune-mediated disorders. TCRdb passed the 5' RACE reads through MiXCR, listing each CDR3 protein once. The table shows 30,000 to 35,000 distinct CDR3 sequences, with around 4% occurring only once. The sequencing input was CD4+ T cells from blood. The receptor set was obtained from a woman in her thirties or forties in good health.

This clonotype was seen repeatedly, ten times or more. V gene TRBV12-3 or TRBV12-4 combines with J gene TRBJ1-5, with TRBD1 matching 7 bases. The V segment lost 2 bases and the J segment 5 bases; nucleotides outside the gene matches: 6. This CDR3 is 15 amino acids long. CDR3 DNA sequence: TGTGCCAGCAGTTTAAGGGGGCGCCAAGATCAGCCCCAGCATTTT. It is translated as CASSLRGRQDQPQHF.

The rearrangement uses TRBV27 and TRBJ2-1, with TRBD2 matching over 13 bases. The CDR3 runs to 15 residues. V lost 6 bases and J lost 6; bases outside the gene matches: 5. The germline V gene has CDR1 MNHEY and CDR2 SMNVEV (reference sequence). In DNA, the CDR3 is TGTGCCAGCAGAAGACTAGCGGGAGGTAGCAATGAGCAGTTCTTC. Protein: CASRRLAGGSNEQFF.

This clonotype appeared many times. The chain couples TRBV12-3 or TRBV12-4 to TRBJ1-5; D remains unclear. The ends were cut back, 7 bases at V and 6 bases at J, with 13 bases in the middle. The CDR3 length is 13 residues. CDR3 protein: CASTPLLSQPQHF. In DNA, the CDR3 is TGTGCCAGCACCCCCCTCTTGAGTCAGCCCCAGCATTTT.

This clonotype has ten or more counts. This rearrangement joins TRBV5-1 to TRBJ1-2; no clear D. CDR3 size: 14 residues. The V gene's germline CDR1 is SGHRS and CDR2 YFSETQ. V lost 3 bases to trimming and J lost 4 bases, with 13 bases between them. CDR3 loop: CASSWEGGSYGYTF. CDR3 nucleotides: TGCGCCAGCAGCTGGGAAGGCGGTTCCTATGGCTACACCTTC.

This clonotype was detected many times. V and J are TRBV3-1 and TRBJ1-1; no firm D call. This CDR3 comprises 14 residues. The V gene's germline CDR1 is LGHDT and CDR2 YNNKEL (reference sequence). V dropped 5 bases and J dropped 4 bases, with 14 bases sitting between them. The CDR3 sequence is CASSSSPLVTEAFF. CDR3 DNA sequence: TGTGCCAGCAGCTCTTCCCCGCTGGTCACTGAAGCTTTCTTT.